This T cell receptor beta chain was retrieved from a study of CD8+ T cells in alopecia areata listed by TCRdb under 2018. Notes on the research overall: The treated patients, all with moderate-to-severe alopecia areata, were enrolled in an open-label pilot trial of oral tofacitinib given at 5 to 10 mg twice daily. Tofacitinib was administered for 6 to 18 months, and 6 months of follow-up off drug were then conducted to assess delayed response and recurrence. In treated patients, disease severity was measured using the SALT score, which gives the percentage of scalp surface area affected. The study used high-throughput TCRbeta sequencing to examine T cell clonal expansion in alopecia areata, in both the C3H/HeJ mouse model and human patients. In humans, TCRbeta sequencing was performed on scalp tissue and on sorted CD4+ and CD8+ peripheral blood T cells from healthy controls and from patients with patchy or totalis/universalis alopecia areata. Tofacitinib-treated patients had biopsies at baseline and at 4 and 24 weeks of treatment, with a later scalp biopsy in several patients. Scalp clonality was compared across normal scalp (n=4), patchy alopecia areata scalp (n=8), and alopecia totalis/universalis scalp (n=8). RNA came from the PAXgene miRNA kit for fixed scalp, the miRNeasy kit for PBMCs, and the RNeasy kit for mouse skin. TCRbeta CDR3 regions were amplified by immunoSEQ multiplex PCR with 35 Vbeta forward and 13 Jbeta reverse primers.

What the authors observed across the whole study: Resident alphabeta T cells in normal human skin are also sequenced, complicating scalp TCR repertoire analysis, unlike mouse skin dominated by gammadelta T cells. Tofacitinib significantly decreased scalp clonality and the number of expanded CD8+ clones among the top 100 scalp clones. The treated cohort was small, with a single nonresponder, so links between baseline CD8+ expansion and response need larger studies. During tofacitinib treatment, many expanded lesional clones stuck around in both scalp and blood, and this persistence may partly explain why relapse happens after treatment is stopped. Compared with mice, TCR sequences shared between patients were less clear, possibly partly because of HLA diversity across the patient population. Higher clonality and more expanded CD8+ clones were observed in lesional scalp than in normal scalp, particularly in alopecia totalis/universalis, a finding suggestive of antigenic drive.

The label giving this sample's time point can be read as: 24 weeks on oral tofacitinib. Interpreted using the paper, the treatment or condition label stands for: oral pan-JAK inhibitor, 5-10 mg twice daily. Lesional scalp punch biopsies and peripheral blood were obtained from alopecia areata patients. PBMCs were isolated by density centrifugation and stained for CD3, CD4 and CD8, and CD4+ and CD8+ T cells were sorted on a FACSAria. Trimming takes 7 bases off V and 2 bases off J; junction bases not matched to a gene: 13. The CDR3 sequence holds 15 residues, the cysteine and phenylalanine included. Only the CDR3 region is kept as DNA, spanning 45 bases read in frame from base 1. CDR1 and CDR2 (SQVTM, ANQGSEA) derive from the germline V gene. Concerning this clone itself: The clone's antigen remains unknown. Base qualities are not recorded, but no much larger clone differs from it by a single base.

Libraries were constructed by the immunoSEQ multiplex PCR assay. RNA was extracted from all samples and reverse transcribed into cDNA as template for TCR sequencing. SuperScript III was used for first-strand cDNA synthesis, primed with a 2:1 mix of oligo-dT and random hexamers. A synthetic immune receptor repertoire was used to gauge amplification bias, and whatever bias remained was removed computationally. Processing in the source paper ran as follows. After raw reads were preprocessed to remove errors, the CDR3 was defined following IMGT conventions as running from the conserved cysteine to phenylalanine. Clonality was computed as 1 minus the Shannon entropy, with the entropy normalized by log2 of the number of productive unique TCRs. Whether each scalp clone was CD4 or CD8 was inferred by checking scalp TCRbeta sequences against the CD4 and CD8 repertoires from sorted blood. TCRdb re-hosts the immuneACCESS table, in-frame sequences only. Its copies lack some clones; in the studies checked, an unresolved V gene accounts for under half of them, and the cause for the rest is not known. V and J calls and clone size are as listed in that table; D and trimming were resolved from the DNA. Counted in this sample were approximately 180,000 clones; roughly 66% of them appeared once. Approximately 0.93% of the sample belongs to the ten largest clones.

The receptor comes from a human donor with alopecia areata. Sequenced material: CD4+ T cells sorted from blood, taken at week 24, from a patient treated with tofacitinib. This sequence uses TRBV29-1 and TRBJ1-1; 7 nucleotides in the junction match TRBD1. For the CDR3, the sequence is CSAKTGFGDNTEAFF. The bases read TGCAGCGCCAAGACAGGGTTCGGGGATAACACTGAAGCTTTCTTT.